This T cell receptor beta chain was retrieved from a study of response to subunit inactivated influenza vaccine (dated by TCRdb to 2016 to 2019). About the study as a whole: The study used deep quantitative T cell receptor repertoire profiling to track responses to a trivalent subunit inactivated influenza vaccine.

Trimming takes 2 bases from V and 1 base from J, and the germline ends sit 11 bases apart. CDR1 SEHNR and CDR2 FQNEAQ were looked up in the germline V gene (reference sequence). The CDR3 covers 15 residues, taking in both the cysteine and the phenylalanine. Here the CDR3 DNA is all that survives: 45 bases in frame from base 1. The investigation overall reported the following: The authors proposed that each seasonal influenza vaccination may bring in only a limited number of new T cells.

This clonotype was observed a few times. What antigen it recognizes has not been identified. No base qualities exist here, and no much larger clone lies one base off it. Library preparation was by RT-PCR. The listed sequencing device is Illumina HiSeq 2500. TCRdb itself trimmed the public reads at Q25 with fastp, ran MiXCR and retained productive beta chains. CDR3 protein duplicates are merged, each entry listing the most common genes and DNA. This sample is represented by some 200,000 distinct CDR3 sequences; about 12% of them were singletons. Jointly, the top ten make up roughly 29% of the sample. This sample was shared with a second study, whose subject was T cells expressing NK-cell markers. In that second paper, the authors write: The TCR beta cDNA libraries were made using 5'RACE template switching, a step that added both a universal primer site and unique molecular identifiers. Roughly 8 donors provided sorted CD3+CD56+NKG2C+, CD3+CD56+NKG2C- and CD3+CD56-NKG2C+ T-cell subsets, whose TCR beta-chain repertoires were profiled. Seven of the eight sequenced donors were HCMV-seropositive and one was HCMV-seronegative. To restrict sorting to alphabetaTCR-expressing T cells, an anti-gammadeltaTCR antibody was added in several experiments. In five to seven donors, the dominant CD3+CD56+NKG2C+ clonotypes were among the top 10 CD8+ clonotypes and accounted for roughly 1.0-8% of CD8+ T cells. Those dominant clonotypes were again the most abundant among CD3+CD56-NKG2C+ cells in several donors, at about 28.3-65%. Whether the expanded NKG2C-expressing T cell clones were specific for HCMV antigens was left unclear. All eight donors whose samples were sequenced were randomly selected healthy volunteers, three of them men and five women. HCMV-specific IgG was detected in serum with a commercial ELISA kit to determine HCMV serostatus. Ficoll density gradient centrifugation was used to isolate peripheral blood mononuclear cells from blood. Magnetic immunoseparation with Miltenyi isolation kits was used to isolate CD4+ and CD8+ T cells from PBMC. cDNA synthesis was primed from the TCR beta constant segment and was followed by two successive PCR amplification steps. Libraries were sequenced as 2 x 150 bp reads on Illumina HiSeq 2000/2500, MiSeq or NextSeq. MIGEC was used to demultiplex reads and group the reads by UMI, and MiTCR was used to assemble and quantify clonotypes. Only TCR cDNA sequences supported by at least two reads were kept to exclude erroneous sequences. The tcR package was used for downstream repertoire analysis, and clonotypes were matched across fractions by CDR3 nucleotide sequence plus V segment. VDJmatch was used to annotate antigen specificity against VDJdb, with one amino acid substitution allowed in CDR3.

The material was CD8+ T cells sorted from PBMCs, obtained 12 days after vaccination. Recombination connected TRBV7-9 to TRBJ1-1; there is no confident call for the D gene. The TCR comes from a man between 45 and 60 years old who received an inactivated influenza vaccine. Donor details come from another sample of the same person, matched by shared clones. The encoded CDR3 is CASSLTPGGNTEAFF. The nucleotides are TGTGCCAGCAGCTTAACCCCGGGAGGGAACACTGAAGCTTTCTTT.